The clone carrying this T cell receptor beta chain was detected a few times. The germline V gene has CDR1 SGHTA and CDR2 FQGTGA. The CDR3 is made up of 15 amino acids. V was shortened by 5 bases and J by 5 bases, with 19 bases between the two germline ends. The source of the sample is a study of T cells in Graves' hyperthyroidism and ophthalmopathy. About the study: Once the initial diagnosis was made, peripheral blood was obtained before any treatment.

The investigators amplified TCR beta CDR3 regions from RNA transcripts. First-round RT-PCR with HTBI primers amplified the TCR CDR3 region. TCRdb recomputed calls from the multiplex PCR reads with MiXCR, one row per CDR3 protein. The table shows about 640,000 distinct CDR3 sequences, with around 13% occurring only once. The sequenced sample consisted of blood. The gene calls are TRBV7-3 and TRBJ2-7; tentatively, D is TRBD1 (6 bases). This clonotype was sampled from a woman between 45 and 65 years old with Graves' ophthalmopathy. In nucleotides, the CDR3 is TGTGCCAGCAGCGAAACAGGGTCTCTTGGTGACGAGCAGTACTTC. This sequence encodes CASSETGSLGDEQYF.